Here is one T cell receptor (beta chain) with its context. Its specific antigen is unknown. Base qualities are missing; no much larger clone stands one base away. Library preparation was by the immunoSEQ multiplex PCR assay. For the multiplex PCR, a mixture combining 60 forward primers for TCR Vbeta segments and 13 reverse primers for TCR Jbeta segments was used. The CDR3 region of rearranged TCR beta genes was amplified from genomic DNA with a multiplex PCR assay. On the Illumina HiSeq System, the amplified TCR beta libraries were sequenced as 87-base-pair reads. The paper's processing steps were these. In a later analysis, some 80 million unique TCR beta chains were counted across the 666 repertoires, and around 10 million of these chains were shared by at least two donors. A nearest-neighbor algorithm error-corrected the raw reads and collapsed the reads into unique sequences, merging closely related sequences to remove PCR and sequencing errors. CDR3 sequences were aligned to IMGT reference sequences to assign V, D and J gene segments. Each retained sequence needed at least a six-nucleotide match to both a V gene segment and a J gene segment. A rearrangement was called productive if the CDR3 had no stop codons and remained in frame with V and J, and every other rearrangement was called non-productive. Following IMGT convention, CDR3 was defined as the stretch from the second conserved V-encoded cysteine up to the conserved J-encoded phenylalanine. In an earlier analysis of just under 600 of the donors, sequences lacking an unambiguous match to a single V gene segment were excluded. An earlier analysis of fewer than 650 of the donors classified V segments as functional when productive rearrangements were above 56.7% and as segregating when the standard deviation between donors was above 5%. A statistical classification framework was developed to diagnose cytomegalovirus status using the catalog of TCR beta chain sequences. In a later analysis, TCR nucleotide sequences were compared against IMGT/GENE-DB human TR gene sequences so that V and J genes could be assigned. The TCRdist pipeline was used in a later analysis to assign CDR3 sequences and most-parsimonious VDJ recombination scenarios. In a later analysis, each TCR beta chain was defined by its CDR3 amino acid sequence together with its V-gene family, and reads without a unique V-gene family were excluded. In a later analysis, 450 to 600 highly shared, low-generation-probability nucleotide sequences were removed to address suspected cross-contamination and a sequencing artifact. In a later analysis, a clonal expansion index was calculated for each public chain from normalized within-repertoire ranks of inferred template counts. A later analysis computed generation probabilities with a VDJ recombination model fitted to out-of-frame rearrangements, and checked the results against IGoR. In a later analysis, TCR-TCR, TCR-HLA and TCR-CMV co-occurrence was scored with hypergeometric tests, and a repertoire-size bias correction was applied to TCR pairs. False discovery rates were estimated in a later analysis by permuting HLA or CMV assignments 20 times. In a later analysis, co-occurring TCRs were grouped using DBSCAN, and TCRdist sequence similarity was added for clustering within HLA-allele-positive subsets. For co-occurrence clustering, repertoires with fewer than 30,000 or more than 120,000 public chains were excluded, along with five repertoires with anomalous nucleotide sharing. Sourced from immuneACCESS, this table was stored by TCRdb with only in-frame sequences that have V and J called. A share of the clones is absent; for the studies checked, an unresolved V gene accounts for under half, and the remainder has no known explanation. V and J calls and clone size are those listed in that table; D and trimming were worked out from the DNA. Recorded for this sample are around 140,000 clones; 88% of them occurred a single time. Together, the top ten hold around 0.51% of the sample.

This sample stems from a study of cytomegalovirus exposure and HLA in healthy donors (dated by TCRdb to about 2017). Background on the whole study: In an earlier analysis of approximately 500 of the donors, 276 Gb of sequence data and 117 million unique TCR beta sequences from 150 million to 200 million T cells were reported. About 280 gigabases of sequencing data and tens of millions of unique TCR sequences made up an early release that covered 500 to 700 HLA-typed donors. Among the approximately 420 genotyped donors, around 81% belonged to the genetic ancestry cluster associated with self-reported Caucasian donors. The aim of the study was to test whether cataloging public T cell receptors could identify signatures of past pathogen exposure. The T cell repertoires of 700 or so subjects were profiled by immunosequencing and related to cytomegalovirus serostatus. Besides the first cohort of 500 to 700 subjects, a separate validation cohort made up of roughly 130 different subjects was used. To predict cytomegalovirus infection status, the study brought together high-throughput TCR immunosequencing, statistical association of individual TCRs with disease status, and machine learning. To study patterns of TCR occurrence, a later analysis re-analyzed previously published TCR beta repertoires from several hundred donors and added high-resolution HLA genotyping. Rather than using new phenotypic data, the later analysis identified candidate immune exposures from TCR beta sequences and from how often those sequences occurred across donors. To decide whether each TCR beta V gene segment behaved as functional or pseudogenic, an earlier analysis of some 570 of the donors relied on high-throughput TCR beta sequencing. Donor age, sex, ethnicity and CMV serostatus were compiled together with the repertoire data. In a later genetic analysis, genome-wide SNP genotypes for about 55% of the roughly 670 donors were used, and that subset was treated as a discovery cohort. All discovery cohort repertoires had been generated using a single sequencing platform. Both class I and class II loci were covered by HLA typing, at four-digit resolution. The number of donors typed differed by locus, with about 629-640 for A, B, C, DRB1 and DQB1, more than 500 for DQA1, 600 to 610 for DPA1, and around 430 for DPB1. Because of strong linkage in the cohort, a handful of DR-DQ haplotypes were treated as single units for association and clustering. On average, over 200,000 unique TCR beta nucleotide sequences were sequenced per donor among 350 to 400 genotyped donors of the cohort, with roughly 20% of those sequences being non-productive. Here is what the overall study found, with its caveats: A cluster of highly shared sequence variants was judged likely to represent a technical artifact of the sequencing pipeline. V-gene and J-gene trimming of TCR beta chains was associated with a missense DCLRE1C variant in a later genetic analysis, and the association was replicated in an independent cohort. The classifier was reported to diagnose cytomegalovirus status with high specificity and sensitivity in both the original and validation cohorts. According to a later analysis, parvovirus B19, influenza, CMV and Epstein-Barr virus appeared linked to several top co-occurrence clusters. Across donors, most TCR sequences were observed very rarely, whereas some public TCRs were present in many individuals. A total of fewer than 200 TCR beta chains were listed by the study as associated with cytomegalovirus. In a later genetic analysis, fewer N-insertions in productive TCRs were reported among donors in an Asian-associated ancestry cluster than the roughly 640-donor mean. HLA typing was unavailable for some donors at each locus, so association tests used only the typed subset. A further reported finding was that TCR beta sequences accurately predicted the HLA-A and HLA-B alleles for most subjects in the first cohort. Only TCR beta chains were sequenced in this cohort, and the absence of alpha or paired-chain data limited detectable features. CMV serostatus was the only immune exposure information available for the cohort. The earlier analysis of some 540 of the donors excluded approximately 15 rarely observed V segments, including chromosome 9 orphons, because counts were too low. Correlated functional status among segregating V segments might be attributable to linkage disequilibrium, but an unknown experimental factor could not be ruled out. In a later analysis, more than 15,000 TCR beta sequences were associated with specific HLA alleles at a false discovery rate of 0.05. In a later analysis, most CMV-associated TCR beta chains were found to appear HLA-restricted, with HLA associations seemingly driven largely by CMV exposure. In a later analysis, HLA-associated TCR beta chains showed more clonal expansion and lower generation probabilities than non-associated chains that were equally common. Presence/absence analyses assumed roughly uniform sequencing depth across donors, an assumption that may not hold. A later analysis found that TCR association rates varied across HLA loci, with DRB1 alleles showing the most associated TCRs and HLA-C alleles the fewest. A few of the identified cytomegalovirus-associated TCR beta chains were confirmed in vitro to be specific for cytomegalovirus antigens. It was suggested by the authors that the approach could potentially be generalized to other disease states and immunological phenotypes. An earlier analysis of approximately 540 of the donors showed that most TCR beta V segments appeared in productive rearrangements either about 87% or about 30% of the time, which broadly matched IMGT annotations. Assigning TCR associations to individual alleles was difficult when HLA alleles, especially DR and DQ, strongly co-occurred.

The cohort consisted of 600 to 700 healthy bone marrow donors. At the time of sampling, all cohort members were nominally healthy, though unrecorded immune exposures were likely present. The donor tested CMV seronegative and was one of the 352 seronegative cohort members. Every donor gave a peripheral blood sample, and the peripheral blood mononuclear cells from that sample were used for TCR beta sequencing. The Qiagen DNeasy Blood Extraction Kit was used to extract genomic DNA from the blood cell samples. The origin of this receptor is a woman in her thirties or forties in good health and CMV-seronegative. The specimen sequenced was PBMCs.

CDR3 protein: CASSPTTGYTEAFF. The DNA sequence is as follows: TGTGCCAGCAGCCCGACGACAGGGTACACTGAAGCTTTCTTT. The V and J segments used are TRBV14 and TRBJ1-1; a stretch of 7 junction bases matches TRBD1. The junction shows trimming of 4 bases on V and 3 bases on J, and the gene matches do not reach 5 bases of it. The CDR3 has 14 amino acids, counting the end cysteine and phenylalanine. Only the CDR3 DNA stays, 42 bases, in frame from base 1. The germline V gene gives CDR1 as SGHDN and CDR2 as FVKESK.